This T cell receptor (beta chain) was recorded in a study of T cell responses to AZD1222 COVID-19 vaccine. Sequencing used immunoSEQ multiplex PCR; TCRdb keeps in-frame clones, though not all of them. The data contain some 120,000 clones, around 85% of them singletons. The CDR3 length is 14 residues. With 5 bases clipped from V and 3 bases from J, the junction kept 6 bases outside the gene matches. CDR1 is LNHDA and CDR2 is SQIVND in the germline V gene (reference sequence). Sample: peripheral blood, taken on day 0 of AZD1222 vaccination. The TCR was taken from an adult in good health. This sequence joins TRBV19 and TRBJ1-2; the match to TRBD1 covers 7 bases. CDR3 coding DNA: TGTGCCAGTAGTGGTAGAACAGGGGACTATGGCTACACCTTC. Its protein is CASSGRTGDYGYTF.